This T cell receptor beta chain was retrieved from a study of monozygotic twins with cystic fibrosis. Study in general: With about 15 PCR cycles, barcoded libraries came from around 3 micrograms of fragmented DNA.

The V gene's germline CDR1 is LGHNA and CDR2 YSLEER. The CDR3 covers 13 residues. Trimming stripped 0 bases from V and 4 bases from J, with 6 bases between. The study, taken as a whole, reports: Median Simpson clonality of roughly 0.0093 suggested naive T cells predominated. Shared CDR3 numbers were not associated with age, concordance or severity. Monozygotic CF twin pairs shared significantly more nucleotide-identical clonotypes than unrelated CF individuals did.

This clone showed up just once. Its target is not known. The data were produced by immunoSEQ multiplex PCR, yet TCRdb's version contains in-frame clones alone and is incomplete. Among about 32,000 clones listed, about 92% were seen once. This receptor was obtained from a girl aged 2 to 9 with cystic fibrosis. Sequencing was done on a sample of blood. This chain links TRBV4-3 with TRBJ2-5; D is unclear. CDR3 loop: CASSQDIRETQYF. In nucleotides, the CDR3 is TGCGCCAGCAGCCAAGATATACGAGAGACCCAGTACTTC.